The following is a T cell receptor beta chain sequence with its context. The data were taken from a study of blood T cell repertoires in COVID-19. Sequencing was performed with immunoSEQ multiplex PCR; in TCRdb, only in-frame clones are kept and a portion is missing. This table holds a few hundred thousand clones, approximately 88% found once. V shed 0 bases and J shed 0 bases, with 6 bases lying between them. The V gene's germline CDR1 is SGHRS and CDR2 YFSETQ. There are 14 residues in the CDR3. The specimen sequenced was peripheral blood. J is TRBJ1-1 and V is TRBV5-1; TRBD1 is a possible D gene (5 bases). This TCR was recovered from a young man with active or convalescent COVID-19. The CDR3 DNA reads as TGCGCCAGCAGCTTGGAACAGGTGAACACTGAAGCTTTCTTT. The encoded protein is CASSLEQVNTEAFF.